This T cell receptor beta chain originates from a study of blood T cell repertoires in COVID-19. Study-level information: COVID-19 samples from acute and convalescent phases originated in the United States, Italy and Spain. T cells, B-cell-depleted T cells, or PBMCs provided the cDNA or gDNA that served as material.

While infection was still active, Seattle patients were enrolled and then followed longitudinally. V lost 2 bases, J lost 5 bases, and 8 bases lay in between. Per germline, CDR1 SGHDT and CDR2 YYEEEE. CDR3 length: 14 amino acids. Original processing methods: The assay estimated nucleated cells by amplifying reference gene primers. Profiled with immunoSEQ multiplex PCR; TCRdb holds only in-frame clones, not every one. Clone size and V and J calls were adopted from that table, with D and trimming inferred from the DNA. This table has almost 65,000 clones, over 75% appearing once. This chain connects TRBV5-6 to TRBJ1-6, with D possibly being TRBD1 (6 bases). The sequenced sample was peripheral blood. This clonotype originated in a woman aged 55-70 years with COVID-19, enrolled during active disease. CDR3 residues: CASSFDRHNSPLHF. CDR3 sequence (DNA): TGTGCCAGCAGCTTCGACAGGCATAATTCACCCCTCCACTTT.